One sample yielded the 21 T cell receptor beta chains listed below, sequenced in a study of PD-L1 blockade in urothelial cancer. The time point: pretreatment peripheral blood. The assay was immunoSEQ multiplex PCR, and TCRdb's table has in-frame clones only and misses some. The sample carries some 87,000 clones, about nine tenths recorded once. Sample: PBMCs, taken around atezolizumab (anti-PD-L1) treatment. Every receptor here comes from a man aged 60 to 75 with urothelial cancer.

Regarding this clone: The sample has other DNA sequences that encode this CDR3 too. The genes are TRBV6-1 and TRBJ2-2; TRBD1 matches 8 bases. This CDR3 spans 13 amino acids. V trimming: 8 bases; J trimming: 2 bases; junction bases outside the gene matches: 1. Germline lookup yields CDR1 MNHNS and CDR2 SASEGT. The CDR3 reads CASDRGNTGELFF. CDR3 nucleotide sequence: TGTGCCAGCGACAGGGGAAACACCGGGGAGCTGTTTTTT.

The chain employs TRBV7-3 and TRBJ2-1; D uncertain. CDR1 is SGHTA, CDR2 FQGTGA, per germline. This CDR3 comprises 13 residues. V lost 4 bases to trimming and J lost 6 bases, with 10 bases between them. Here the CDR3 DNA reads TGTGCCAGCAGCTCCTCGCCGGTCAATGAGCAGTTCTTC. The encoded protein is CASSSSPVNEQFF. Complete variable domain (other parts from reference TRBV7-3 and TRBJ2-1): GAGVSQTPSNKVTEKGKYVELRCDPISGHTALYWYRQSLGQGPEFLIYFQGTGAADDSGLPNDRFFAVRPEGSVSTLKIQRTERGDSAVYLCASSSSPVNEQFFGPGTRLTVL.

The CDR3 bases are TGTGCCAGCAGCTTAGGCACAGCTAACTATGGCTACACCTTC. This codes for CASSLGTANYGYTF. V gene TRBV7-9 combines with J gene TRBJ1-2, with D unresolved. V lost 1 base and J 0 bases, leaving 6 bases between the germline ends. CDR1 is SEHNR and CDR2 is FQNEAQ in the germline V gene (reference sequence). This CDR3 has 14 residues.

The J gene is TRBJ1-5, the V gene TRBV28; D remains ambiguous. With 2 bases removed from V and 1 base from J, the gap between germline ends came to 9 bases. This CDR3 comprises 15 residues. Germline CDR1 reads MDHEN; CDR2 reads SYDVKM. The CDR3 DNA reads as TGTGCCAGCAGTTTACCGGTTTGGAGCAATCAGCCCCAGCATTTT. Translated: CASSLPVWSNQPQHF.

This clone was detected only a few times. The V call is TRBV6-1, the J call TRBJ1-5; the match to TRBD1 covers 11 bases. The length of the CDR3 is 14 residues. V was pared by 7 bases and J by 6 bases, with 5 bases of the junction left unmatched. Looked up from germline, CDR1 is MNHNS and CDR2 is SASEGT. In nucleotides, the CDR3 is TGTGCCAGCATCAGGACAGGGGGCCCTCAGCCCCAGCATTTT. Protein sequence: CASIRTGGPQPQHF.

The chain uses TRBV7-8 and TRBJ1-2; D not certain. This CDR3 is built from 14 residues. Germline lookup yields CDR1 SGHVS and CDR2 FQNEAQ. Trimming left V 0 bases short and J 2 bases short, with 7 bases between. CDR3 sequence: CASSLAQVNYGYTF. The CDR3 DNA sequence: TGTGCCAGCAGCTTAGCGCAGGTGAACTATGGCTACACCTTC.

For the CDR3, the DNA is TGCAGCGGGGTGGGACAGCTGAACACTGAAGCTTTCTTT. As protein: CSGVGQLNTEAFF. The V call is TRBV29-1, the J call TRBJ1-1; 7 nucleotides line up with TRBD1. There are 13 residues in the CDR3. Germline loops: CDR1 SQVTM, CDR2 ANQGSEA. J was trimmed by 0 bases and V by 7 bases; bases with no gene match: 5.

The V and J genes are TRBV27 and TRBJ2-1, with D tentatively TRBD2 (6 bases). Deletions cut 6 bases from V and 7 bases from J, with 19 bases between. CDR1 and CDR2 from the germline V gene are MNHEY and SMNVEV (reference sequence). The CDR3 is 15 residues long. The CDR3 nucleotides read TGTGCCAGCAGCCTGGGGGGATGGGTTAGTAATGAGCAGTTCTTC. Its translation: CASSLGGWVSNEQFF.

The chain employs TRBV9 and TRBJ2-7, with TRBD1 matching 8 bases. This CDR3 is built from 15 residues. Germline loops: CDR1 SGDLS, CDR2 YYNGEE. V dropped 0 bases and J dropped 3; count of bases not matched to a gene: 5. The DNA for the CDR3 is TGTGCCAGCAGCGTAGTGGCAGGGGGCTTCTACGAGCAGTACTTC. Residues: CASSVVAGGFYEQYF.

The chain has TRBV5-1 and TRBJ1-2; D remains unclear. V lost 5 bases and J lost 4, with 12 bases in between. CDR1 is SGHRS, CDR2 YFSETQ, per germline. The CDR3 runs to 13 residues. For the CDR3, the DNA is TGCGCCAGCAGGGCAGGAGGTCTCTATGGCTACACCTTC. Encoded protein: CASRAGGLYGYTF.

The V call is TRBV21-1, the J call TRBJ1-5; the table gives TRBD1 as D, unverified against the DNA. TRBV21-1 is a recognized pseudogene. There are 18 residues in the CDR3. CDR3 residues: CASGRGDRGGEGNQPQHF. The CDR3 DNA reads as TGTGCCAGCGGCAGGGGTGACAGGGGTGGCGAGGGCAATCAGCCCCAGCATTTT.

This sequence joins TRBV5-5 and TRBJ1-5; D is unclear. V was cut by 1 base and J by 0 bases, with 11 bases left in between. The CDR3 is 16 residues long. Germline V gene sequence: CDR1 SGHKS, CDR2 YYEKEE (reference sequence). CDR3 residues: CASSLSVLYSNQPQHF. In nucleotides, the CDR3 is TGTGCCAGCAGCTTGTCTGTCCTCTATAGCAATCAGCCCCAGCATTTT.

This clone has a handful of counts. The chain couples TRBV7-2 to TRBJ1-3; a possible D gene is TRBD1 (6 bases). The V gene lost 3 bases and the J gene lost 1 base, with 10 bases spanning the gap. The CDR3 is made up of 15 amino acids. Germline CDR1 SGHTA, CDR2 FQGNSA. The CDR3 region has the DNA TGTGCCAGCAGCTTTTCAGGGGAGTCTGGAAACACCATATATTTT. Translated: CASSFSGESGNTIYF.

V gene TRBV7-9 combines with J gene TRBJ2-1, with TRBD1 matching 7 bases. Germline V lookup: CDR1 SEHNR, CDR2 FQNEAQ (reference sequence). The CDR3 is 16 amino acids. The J segment lost 4 bases and the V segment lost 6 bases, leaving 12 bases of the junction unmatched. The CDR3 region is CASRSSGTVLYNEQFF. DNA for the CDR3: TGTGCCAGCAGATCCTCCGGGACAGTCTTATACAATGAGCAGTTCTTC.

The chain uses TRBV18 and TRBJ2-1; TRBD1 matches at 11 bases. The CDR3 runs 17 residues. Germline-derived CDR1 and CDR2 are KGHSH and LQKENI. The V segment lost 4 bases and the J segment 6 bases; nucleotides outside the gene matches: 11. CDR3 loop: CASSLPGQGGLGNEQFF. CDR3 nucleotides: TGTGCCAGCTCACTTCCGGGACAGGGGGGACTCGGCAATGAGCAGTTCTTC.

The chain recombines TRBV14 with TRBJ2-3, with D possibly being TRBD2 (5 bases). Per germline, CDR1 SGHDN and CDR2 FVKESK. The CDR3 contains 14 residues. Trimming shortened V by 3 bases and J by 8 bases, and 15 bases separated the two germline ends. The CDR3 loop is CASSHSRRQATQYF. The CDR3 DNA follows: TGTGCCAGCAGCCACTCCAGGAGGCAGGCTACGCAGTATTTT.

The chain links TRBV28 to TRBJ1-5; 9 nucleotides agree with TRBD1. This CDR3 is 16 amino acids long. Germline V lookup: CDR1 MDHEN, CDR2 SYDVKM. After removal of 3 bases from V and 6 bases from J, the junction contained 9 bases not matched to a gene. The CDR3 region has the DNA TGTGCCAGCAGTTTGACGACAGGGGGAGCGGGTCAGCCCCAGCATTTT. Protein: CASSLTTGGAGQPQHF.

The chain combines TRBV7-3 with TRBJ2-5; possible D gene TRBD2, 5 bases. Germline CDR1 reads SGHTA; CDR2 reads FQGTGA. This CDR3 is 12 amino acids long. The V and J ends lost 9 bases and 5 bases respectively, with 13 bases between them. CDR3 residues: CASSSPGETQYF. The CDR3, as DNA: TGTGCCAGTTCTAGCCCCGGGGAGACCCAGTACTTC.

The chain carries TRBV7-2 and TRBJ1-4; weak D call: TRBD1 (5 bases). The CDR3 consists of 15 residues. In germline, CDR1 is SGHTA, CDR2 FQGNSA. V was pared by 6 bases and J by 0 bases, with 11 bases between. CDR3 region: CASRLQDATNEKLFF. CDR3 bases: TGTGCCAGCAGACTACAGGATGCAACTAATGAAAAACTGTTTTTT.

V gene TRBV4-1 combines with J gene TRBJ1-2; 7 nucleotides agree with TRBD1. CDR3 length: 16 residues. J was trimmed by 8 bases and V by 0 bases; bases with no gene match: 12. Germline V gene data show CDR1 as MGHRA and CDR2 as YSYEKL. The chain's CDR3 is CASSQDRGQQPAGYTF. In nucleotides, the CDR3 is TGCGCCAGCAGCCAAGATAGGGGACAGCAACCCGCGGGCTACACCTTC.

The V and J genes are TRBV6-5 and TRBJ1-2; TRBD1 matches 7 bases. The CDR3 is 15 amino acids. V shed 4 bases, J shed 2 bases, and the junction held 7 bases outside the gene matches. Germline V CDR1 and CDR2: MNHEY, SVGAGI. CDR3 amino acids: CASSSQPGQNYGYTF. The CDR3, as DNA: TGTGCCAGCAGTTCTCAACCGGGACAGAACTATGGCTACACCTTC.